This T cell receptor (beta chain) was captured by sequencing in a study of shared clonotypes between healthy human individuals. Naive CD8 cells comprised CD45RO-negative, CCR7-positively selected cells, excluding terminally differentiated effector memory CD45RA+ cells. Those who donated were healthy HIV-negative adults, with no recent acute infections or vaccinations reported. The protocol was immunoSEQ multiplex PCR, while the TCRdb copy is restricted to in-frame clones and leaves out a portion. The table has some 2 million clones, approximately 94% seen once; the top ten hold 0.9% to 1.5%. The germline V gene has CDR1 SGHTA and CDR2 FQGTGA. The CDR3 runs 15 residues. After removal of 5 bases from V and 5 bases from J, the junction contained 7 bases not matched to a gene.

The specimen sequenced was naive CD8+ T cells sorted from blood. The TCR was taken from a man aged 18-30 years in good health. The rearrangement links TRBV7-3 to TRBJ2-1, with 9 bases fitting TRBD2. Written as DNA, the CDR3 is TGTGCCAGCAGCGGCGCGACTAGCGGTCACAATGAGCAGTTCTTC. Translating gives CASSGATSGHNEQFF. Using reference TRBV7-3 and TRBJ2-1 for the parts outside the CDR3, the full variable domain is GAGVSQTPSNKVTEKGKYVELRCDPISGHTALYWYRQSLGQGPEFLIYFQGTGAADDSGLPNDRFFAVRPEGSVSTLKIQRTERGDSAVYLCASSGATSGHNEQFFGPGTRLTVL.